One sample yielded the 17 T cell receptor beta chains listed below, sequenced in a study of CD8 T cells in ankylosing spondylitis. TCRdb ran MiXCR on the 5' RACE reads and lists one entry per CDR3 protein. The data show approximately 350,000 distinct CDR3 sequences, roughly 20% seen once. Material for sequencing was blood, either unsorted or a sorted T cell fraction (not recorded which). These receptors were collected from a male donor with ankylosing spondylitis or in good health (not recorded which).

The CDR3 is CASSSPGGRPGDTQYF. DNA of the CDR3: TGTGCCAGCAGTTCCCCCGGGGGAAGGCCTGGAGATACGCAGTATTTT. V and J are TRBV12-3 or TRBV12-4 and TRBJ2-3; TRBD2 might be the D (6 bases). This CDR3 has 16 amino acids. Trimming pared 4 bases from V and 5 bases from J, leaving 19 bases between.

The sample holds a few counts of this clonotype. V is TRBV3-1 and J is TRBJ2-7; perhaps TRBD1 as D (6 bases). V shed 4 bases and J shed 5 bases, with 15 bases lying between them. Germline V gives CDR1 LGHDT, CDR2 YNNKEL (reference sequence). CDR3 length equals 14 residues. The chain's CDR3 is CASSPTTGQNEQYF. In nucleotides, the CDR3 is TGTGCCAGCAGCCCGACGACGGGACAAAACGAGCAGTACTTC.

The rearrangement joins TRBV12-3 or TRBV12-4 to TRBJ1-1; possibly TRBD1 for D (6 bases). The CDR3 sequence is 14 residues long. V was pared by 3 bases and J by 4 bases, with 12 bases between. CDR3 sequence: CASSLGAGITEAFF. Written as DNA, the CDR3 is TGTGCCAGCAGTTTGGGGGCAGGGATCACTGAAGCTTTCTTT.

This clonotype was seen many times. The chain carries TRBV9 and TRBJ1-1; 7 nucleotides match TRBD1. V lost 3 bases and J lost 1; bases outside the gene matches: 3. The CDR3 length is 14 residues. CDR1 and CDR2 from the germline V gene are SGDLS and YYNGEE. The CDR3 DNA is TGTGCCAGCAGCGCTGGACAGGCGAACACTGAAGCTTTCTTT. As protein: CASSAGQANTEAFF.

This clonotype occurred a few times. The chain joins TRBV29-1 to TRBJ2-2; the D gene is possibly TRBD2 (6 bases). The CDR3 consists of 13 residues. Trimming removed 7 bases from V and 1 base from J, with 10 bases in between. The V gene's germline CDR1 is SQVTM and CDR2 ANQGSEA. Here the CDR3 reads CSAPGGNTGELFF. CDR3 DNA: TGCAGCGCCCCCGGGGGGAACACCGGGGAGCTGTTTTTT.

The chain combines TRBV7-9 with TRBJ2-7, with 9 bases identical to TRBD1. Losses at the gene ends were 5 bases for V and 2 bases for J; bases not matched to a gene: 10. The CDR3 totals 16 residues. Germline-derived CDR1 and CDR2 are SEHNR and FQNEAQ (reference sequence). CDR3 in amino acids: CASSPQGQGGTYEQYF. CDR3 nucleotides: TGTGCCAGCAGCCCTCAGGGACAGGGAGGTACCTACGAGCAGTACTTC.

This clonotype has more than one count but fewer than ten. The CDR3 here is CASSLAGQGAGELFF. The DNA of the CDR3 is TGTGCCAGCAGTTTAGCGGGACAGGGGGCCGGGGAGCTGTTTTTT. The J gene is TRBJ2-2, the V gene TRBV12-3 or TRBV12-4; 11 nucleotides align to TRBD1. The CDR3 is made up of 15 amino acids. The ends lost 0 bases at V and 6 bases at J; junction bases unmatched: 0.

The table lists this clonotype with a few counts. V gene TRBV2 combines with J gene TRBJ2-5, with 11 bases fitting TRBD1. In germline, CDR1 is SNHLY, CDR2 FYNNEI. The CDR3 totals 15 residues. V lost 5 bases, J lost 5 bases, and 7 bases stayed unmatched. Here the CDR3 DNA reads TGTGCCAGCAGTACGGACAGGGGGCAGGGTGAGACCCAGTACTTC. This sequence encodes CASSTDRGQGETQYF.

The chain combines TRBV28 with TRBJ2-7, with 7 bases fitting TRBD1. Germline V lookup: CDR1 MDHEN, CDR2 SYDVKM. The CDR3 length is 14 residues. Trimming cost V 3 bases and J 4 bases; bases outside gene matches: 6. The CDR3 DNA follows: TGTGCCAGCAGTTTTCAGGGGGTGGGGTACGAGCAGTACTTC. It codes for CASSFQGVGYEQYF.

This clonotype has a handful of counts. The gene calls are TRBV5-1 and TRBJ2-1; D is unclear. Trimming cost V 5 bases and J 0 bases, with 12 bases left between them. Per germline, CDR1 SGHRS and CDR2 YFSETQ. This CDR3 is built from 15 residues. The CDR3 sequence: CASRSDGSSYNEQFF. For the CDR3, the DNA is TGCGCCAGCAGATCGGACGGTAGCTCCTACAATGAGCAGTTCTTC.

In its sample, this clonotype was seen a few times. CDR3 nucleotides: TGTGCCAGCAGCTTCGCGGGACAGGCGGCCACAGATACGCAGTATTTT. Its translation is CASSFAGQAATDTQYF. The rearrangement uses TRBV7-9 and TRBJ2-3, with 8 positions matching TRBD1. Germline V CDR1 and CDR2: SEHNR, FQNEAQ (reference sequence). The V and J ends lost 3 bases and 2 bases, in that order; junction bases with no gene match: 7. There are 16 residues in the CDR3.

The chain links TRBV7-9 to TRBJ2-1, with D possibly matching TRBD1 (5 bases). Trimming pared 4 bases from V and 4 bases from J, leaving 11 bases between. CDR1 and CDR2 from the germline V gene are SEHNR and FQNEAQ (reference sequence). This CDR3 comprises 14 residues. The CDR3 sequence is CASSWGGLYNEQFF. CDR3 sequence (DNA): TGTGCCAGCAGCTGGGGCGGTCTGTACAATGAGCAGTTCTTC. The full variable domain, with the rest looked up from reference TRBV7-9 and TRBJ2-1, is DTGVSQNPRHKITKRGQNVTFRCDPISEHNRLYWYRQTLGQGPEFLTYFQNEAQLEKSRLLSDRFSAERPKGSFSTLEIQRTEQGDSAMYLCASSWGGLYNEQFFGPGTRLTVL.

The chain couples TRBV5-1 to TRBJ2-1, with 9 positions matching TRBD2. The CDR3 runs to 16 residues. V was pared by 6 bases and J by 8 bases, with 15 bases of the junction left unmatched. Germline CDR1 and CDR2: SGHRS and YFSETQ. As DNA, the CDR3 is TGCGCCAGCACGTGGCGGGGGGGGACGGCAGGCGATGAGCAGTTCTTC. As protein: CASTWRGGTAGDEQFF.

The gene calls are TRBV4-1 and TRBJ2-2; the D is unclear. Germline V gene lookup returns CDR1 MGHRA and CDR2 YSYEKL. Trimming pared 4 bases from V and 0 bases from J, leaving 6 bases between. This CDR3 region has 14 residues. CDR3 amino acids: CASSPQTNTGELFF. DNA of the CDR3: TGCGCCAGCAGCCCACAGACGAACACCGGGGAGCTGTTTTTT.

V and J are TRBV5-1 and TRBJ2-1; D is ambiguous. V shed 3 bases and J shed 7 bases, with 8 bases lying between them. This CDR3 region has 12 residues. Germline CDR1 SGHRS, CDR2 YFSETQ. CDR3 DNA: TGCGCCAGCAGCTCCAGTGGGAATGAGCAGTTCTTC. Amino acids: CASSSSGNEQFF.

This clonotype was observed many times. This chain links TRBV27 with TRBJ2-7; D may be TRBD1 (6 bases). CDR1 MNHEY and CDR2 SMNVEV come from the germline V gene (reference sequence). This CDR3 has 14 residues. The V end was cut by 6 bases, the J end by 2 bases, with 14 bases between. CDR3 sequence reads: CASRKTGPPYEQYF. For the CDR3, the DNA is TGTGCCAGCAGGAAGACAGGACCCCCCTACGAGCAGTACTTC.

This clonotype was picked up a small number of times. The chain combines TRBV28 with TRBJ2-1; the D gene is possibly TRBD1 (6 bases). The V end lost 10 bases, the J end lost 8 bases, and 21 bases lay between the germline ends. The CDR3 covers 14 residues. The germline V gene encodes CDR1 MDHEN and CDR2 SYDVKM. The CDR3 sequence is CATKRGLPLDEQFF. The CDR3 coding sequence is TGTGCCACCAAAAGGGGGTTGCCCCTCGATGAGCAGTTCTTC.